Below, 21 T cell receptor beta chains from the same sample are listed, as sequenced in a study of T cells in localized non-small cell lung cancer. Clones were read by immunoSEQ multiplex PCR, and TCRdb kept only the in-frame ones, dropping some. The profile shows 15,000 to 20,000 clones, roughly 87% of them singletons. The source was peripheral blood, collected before any cancer treatment. These receptors all stem from a male donor aged 60 or over with stage I lung adenocarcinoma.

The V gene is TRBV5-8, the J gene TRBJ2-5; D is unresolved. Germline V gives CDR1 SGHTS, CDR2 YDEGEE. The V and J ends lost 1 base and 5 bases respectively, with 3 bases between them. The CDR3 runs to 11 residues. The CDR3 loop is CASSLRETQYF. The CDR3 DNA reads TGTGCCAGCAGCTTGCGGGAGACCCAGTACTTC.

DNA for the CDR3: TGCGCCAGCACCCCGGGACAGGGGTTTACCGGGGAGCTGTTTTTT. This encodes CASTPGQGFTGELFF. V is TRBV4-1 and J is TRBJ2-2; 10 bases are a match to TRBD1. J lost 5 bases, V lost 7 bases, and 7 bases had no gene match. Germline V gene sequence: CDR1 MGHRA, CDR2 YSYEKL. The CDR3 consists of 15 residues.

This sequence joins TRBV5-6 and TRBJ1-1; TRBD1 might be the D (5 bases). The CDR3 sequence is 15 residues long. The V gene lost 4 bases and the J gene lost 0 bases, with 13 bases spanning the gap. Germline CDR1 SGHDT, CDR2 YYEEEE. CDR3: CASSRRGRLNTEAFF. CDR3 nucleotides: TGTGCCAGCAGCCGTAGGGGACGGCTGAACACTGAAGCTTTCTTT.

V is TRBV6-1 and J is TRBJ2-1; D is ambiguous. The CDR3 consists of 13 residues. Trimming left V 7 bases short and J 6 bases short, with 13 bases between. Germline CDR1 reads MNHNS; CDR2 reads SASEGT. The CDR3 sequence is CASTKQAGNEQFF. CDR3 sequence (DNA): TGTGCCAGCACCAAGCAGGCAGGCAATGAGCAGTTCTTC.

This clone was recorded a few times. The gene calls are TRBV18 and TRBJ1-1; D ambiguous. Germline loops: CDR1 KGHSH, CDR2 LQKENI. Trimming cost V 2 bases and J 4 bases, with 11 bases left between them. The CDR3 consists of 14 residues. Here the CDR3 reads CASSPTVESTEAFF. As DNA, the CDR3 is TGTGCCAGCTCACCAACCGTTGAGAGCACTGAAGCTTTCTTT.

In this sample, this clone turned up once. This chain joins TRBV18 and TRBJ2-3, with D hard to call. The CDR3 runs to 13 residues. Germline CDR1 and CDR2: KGHSH and LQKENI. With 5 bases removed from V and 0 bases from J, the gap between germline ends came to 6 bases. The CDR3 loop reads CASSLDSTDTQYF. The CDR3 bases are TGTGCCAGCTCATTAGACAGCACAGATACGCAGTATTTT.

The chain links TRBV7-8 to TRBJ2-7; 8 nucleotides match TRBD1. With 1 base clipped from V and 7 bases from J, the junction kept 9 bases outside the gene matches. Germline loops: CDR1 SGHVS, CDR2 FQNEAQ. CDR3 length equals 15 residues. The CDR3 is CASSLGTGLAGEQYF. For the CDR3, the DNA is TGTGCCAGCAGCTTAGGGACAGGGCTGGCTGGAGAGCAGTACTTC.

This chain links TRBV7-8 with TRBJ1-5; a possible D gene is TRBD1 (6 bases). The CDR3 is 18 residues long. The germline CDR1 and CDR2 sequences are SGHVS and FQNEAQ. Trimming took 6 bases from V and 1 from J, leaving 22 bases between them. The CDR3 DNA follows: TGTGCCAGCAGGTTACCCGACCAAGAGGGGGAGAGCAATCAGCCCCAGCATTTT. Translated: CASRLPDQEGESNQPQHF.

The CDR3 sequence is CASSRGAGYEQYF. CDR3 sequence (DNA): TGTGCCAGCAGCAGAGGCGCAGGCTACGAGCAGTACTTC. The J gene is TRBJ2-7, the V gene TRBV7-9; D gene unclear. Germline V gives CDR1 SEHNR, CDR2 FQNEAQ (reference sequence). This CDR3 contains 13 residues. V lost 5 bases to trimming and J lost 3 bases, with 11 bases between them.

Sample share makes this clone medium-sized (0.01 to 0.1%). V gene TRBV6-6 combines with J gene TRBJ1-2, with D tentatively TRBD1 (6 bases). Trimming shortened V by 6 bases and J by 3 bases, and 11 bases separated the two germline ends. Per the germline V gene, CDR1 is MNHNY and CDR2 is SVGAGI (reference sequence). The CDR3 has 13 amino acids. As DNA, the CDR3 is TGTGCCAGCAGGACACAGGGCTACTATGGCTACACCTTC. Translation: CASRTQGYYGYTF.

V and J are TRBV5-3 and TRBJ2-1; 7 bases are shared with TRBD2. TRBV5-3 is sorted into the ORF group, with uncertain function. With 1 base clipped from V and 9 bases from J, the junction kept 10 bases outside the gene matches. The CDR3 loop spans 15 amino acids. The CDR3 spells CARSLWDYVSGEQFF. Here the CDR3 DNA reads TGTGCCAGAAGCTTGTGGGACTACGTATCCGGTGAGCAGTTCTTC.

V usage is TRBV4-1 and J usage is TRBJ1-3; unclear D gene. The CDR3 totals 15 residues. V dropped 0 bases and J dropped 2 bases, with 8 bases sitting between them. Germline CDR1 reads MGHRA; CDR2 reads YSYEKL. CDR3 sequence reads: CASSQDGYAGNTIYF. CDR3 nucleotide sequence: TGCGCCAGCAGCCAAGATGGGTATGCTGGAAACACCATATATTTT.

The gene calls are TRBV28 and TRBJ2-3, with D perhaps matching TRBD2 (7 bases). The CDR3 is made up of 14 amino acids. The germline V gene has CDR1 MDHEN and CDR2 SYDVKM. Between the trimmed V and J ends, which lost 7 bases and 1 base, there was a span of 12 bases. The CDR3 loop reads CASNEGGRTDTQYF. The CDR3 DNA is TGTGCCAGCAATGAGGGGGGGCGCACAGATACGCAGTATTTT.

The V and J genes are TRBV19 and TRBJ2-7; 7 nucleotides line up with TRBD1. The CDR3 length is 13 residues. Per germline, CDR1 LNHDA and CDR2 SQIVND (reference sequence). V lost 5 bases, J lost 2 bases, and 3 bases stayed unmatched. CDR3 nucleotide sequence: TGTGCCAGTAGTGTTGGACAGGCCTACGAGCAGTACTTC. Its protein product is CASSVGQAYEQYF.

This chain joins TRBV7-2 and TRBJ1-1; no definite D call. The CDR3 has 15 residues. Trimming took off 3 bases at V and 0 bases at J, with 11 bases between the two ends. Germline V gene sequence: CDR1 SGHTA, CDR2 FQGNSA. In DNA, the CDR3 is TGTGCCAGCAGCTTTTTCGGTTACATGAACACTGAAGCTTTCTTT. Protein product: CASSFFGYMNTEAFF.

The V gene is TRBV5-5, the J gene TRBJ1-5; D is perhaps TRBD1 (5 bases). Trimming left V 0 bases short and J 0 bases short, with 10 bases between. Germline V gives CDR1 SGHKS, CDR2 YYEKEE (reference sequence). The CDR3 consists of 16 residues. CDR3 sequence (DNA): TGTGCCAGCAGCTTGGGTACAGGTGTTAGCAATCAGCCCCAGCATTTT. Translation gives CASSLGTGVSNQPQHF.

This clone was detected only once. The chain joins TRBV28 to TRBJ2-5, with TRBD2 identical over 12 bases. After removal of 8 bases from V and 5 bases from J, the junction contained 6 bases not matched to a gene. This CDR3 is 14 amino acids long. Germline V gene data show CDR1 as MDHEN and CDR2 as SYDVKM. This chain's CDR3 is CASSPGTSGETQYF. The CDR3 DNA reads TGTGCCAGCTCCCCTGGGACTAGCGGGGAGACCCAGTACTTC.

There are a few counts of this clone. The chain links TRBV6-1 to TRBJ1-2; D remains unclear. Germline V gene data show CDR1 as MNHNS and CDR2 as SASEGT. V was clipped by 0 bases and J by 5 bases, with 7 bases between them. The CDR3 consists of 13 residues. Written as DNA, the CDR3 is TGTGCCAGCAGTGAAGCTGGGGTTTATGGCTACACCTTC. It codes for CASSEAGVYGYTF.

This clone was detected only a few times. The chain uses TRBV30 and TRBJ2-5; D is undetermined. The CDR3 has 13 residues. Germline V lookup: CDR1 GTSNPN, CDR2 SVGIG (reference sequence). The ends were cut back, 3 bases at V and 7 bases at J, with 15 bases in the middle. The CDR3 region has the DNA TGTGCCTGGAGCCAACATCGATCGGGGACCCAGTACTTC. Amino acids: CAWSQHRSGTQYF. Full variable domain (rest looked up from reference TRBV30 and TRBJ2-5): SQTIHQWPATLVQPVGSPLSLECTVEGTSNPNLYWYRQAAGRGLQLLFYSVGIGQISSEVPQNLSASRPQDRQFILSSKKLLLSDSGFYLCAWSQHRSGTQYFGPGTRLLVL.

This sequence joins TRBV7-6 and TRBJ2-3; D call uncertain. V shed 1 base and J shed 0 bases, with 8 bases lying between them. The length of the CDR3 is 15 residues. Germline lookup yields CDR1 SGHVS and CDR2 FNYEAQ. In DNA form, the CDR3 reads TGTGCCAGCAGCTTAGAGGTGCGGAGCACAGATACGCAGTATTTT. This translates into CASSLEVRSTDTQYF.

The genes are TRBV10-2 and TRBJ1-4; D is uncertain. The CDR3 sequence is 14 residues long. V lost 0 bases to trimming and J lost 11 bases, with 13 bases between them. Germline V CDR1 and CDR2: WSHSY, SAAADI. The CDR3 coding sequence is TGCGCCAGCAGTGAGTCGACGATATTTTGGAAACTGTTTTTT. Its protein is CASSESTIFWKLFF.